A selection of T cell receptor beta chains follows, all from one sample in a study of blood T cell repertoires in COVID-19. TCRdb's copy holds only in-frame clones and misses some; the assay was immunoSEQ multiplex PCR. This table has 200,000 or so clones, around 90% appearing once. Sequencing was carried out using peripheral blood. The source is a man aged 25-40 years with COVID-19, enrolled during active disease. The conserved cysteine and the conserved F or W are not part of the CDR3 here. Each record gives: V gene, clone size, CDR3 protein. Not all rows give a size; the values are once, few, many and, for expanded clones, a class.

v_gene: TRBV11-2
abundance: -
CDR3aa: ASSHYGSGQPQH

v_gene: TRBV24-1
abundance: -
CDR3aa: ATSDLGGGRRPDTQY

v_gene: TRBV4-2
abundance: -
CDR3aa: ASSQVGVGTSGRLRPYNEQF

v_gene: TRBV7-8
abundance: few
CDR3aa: ASSLGRGTYNSPLH

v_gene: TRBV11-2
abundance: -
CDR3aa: ASSLDRQGVGSPLH

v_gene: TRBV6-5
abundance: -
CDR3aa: ASSYRFIGEAF

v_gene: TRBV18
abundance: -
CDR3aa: ASSNFRDTDGYT

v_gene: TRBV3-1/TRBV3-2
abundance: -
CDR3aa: ASSPHAGVTEAF

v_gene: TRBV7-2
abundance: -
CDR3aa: ASSLNPGVQETQY

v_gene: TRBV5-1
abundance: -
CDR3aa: ASSRGQGVPGELF

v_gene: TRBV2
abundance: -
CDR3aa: ASIFDSYNEQF

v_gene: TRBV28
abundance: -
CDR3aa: ASSSTGLGTEAF

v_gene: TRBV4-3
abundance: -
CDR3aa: ASSQDPTVGHTEAF

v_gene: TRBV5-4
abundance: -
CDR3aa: ASSLGLNTEAF

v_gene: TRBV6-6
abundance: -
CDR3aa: AGNLQGITGELF

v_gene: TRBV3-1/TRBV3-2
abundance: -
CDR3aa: ASSQDRSSGWSSYNEQF

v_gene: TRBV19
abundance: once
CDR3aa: ASSTGGKTDTQY

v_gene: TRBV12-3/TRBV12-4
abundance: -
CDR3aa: ASSDRTGNEQF

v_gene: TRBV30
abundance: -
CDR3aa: AWSLQANYGYT

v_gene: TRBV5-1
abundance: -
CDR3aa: ASSAGPQGLYNSPLH

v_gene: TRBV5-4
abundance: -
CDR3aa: ASSLPDQPQH

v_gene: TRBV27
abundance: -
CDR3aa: ASRGFGRAYTDTQY

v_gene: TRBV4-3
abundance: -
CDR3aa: ASSHGTSSNEQF

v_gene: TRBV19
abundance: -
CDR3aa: ASSIGLAGEAYTGELF